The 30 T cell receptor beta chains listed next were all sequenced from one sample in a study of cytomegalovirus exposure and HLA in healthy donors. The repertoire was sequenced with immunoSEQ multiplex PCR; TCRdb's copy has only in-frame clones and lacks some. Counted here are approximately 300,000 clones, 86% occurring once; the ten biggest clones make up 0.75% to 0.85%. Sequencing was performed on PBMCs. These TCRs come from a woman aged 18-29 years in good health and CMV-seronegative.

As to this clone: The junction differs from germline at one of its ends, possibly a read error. CDR3 coding DNA: TGTGCCAGCAGCTCGTTCCGGGACATTAACTTC. As protein: CASSSFRDINF. The chain has TRBV11-2 and TRBJ2-7; D possibly corresponds to TRBD1 (6 bases). Germline V gene sequence: CDR1 SGHAT, CDR2 FQNNGV. The CDR3 covers 11 residues.

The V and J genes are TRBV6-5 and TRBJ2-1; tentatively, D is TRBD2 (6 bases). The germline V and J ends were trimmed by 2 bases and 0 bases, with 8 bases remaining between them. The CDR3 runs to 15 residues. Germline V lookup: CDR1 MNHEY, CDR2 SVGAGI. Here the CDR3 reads CASSYDGGSYNEQFF. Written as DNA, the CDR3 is TGTGCCAGCAGTTACGACGGGGGCTCCTACAATGAGCAGTTCTTC.

CDR3 nucleotide sequence: TGCGCCAGCACCCTTGGGGGGGACTACGAGCAGTACTTC. It translates to CASTLGGDYEQYF. The chain links TRBV5-1 to TRBJ2-7, with 7 bases fitting TRBD2. The trim removed 6 bases at V and 3 bases at J, leaving 6 bases unmatched. The CDR3 spans 13 residues. Germline values: CDR1 SGHRS, CDR2 YFSETQ.

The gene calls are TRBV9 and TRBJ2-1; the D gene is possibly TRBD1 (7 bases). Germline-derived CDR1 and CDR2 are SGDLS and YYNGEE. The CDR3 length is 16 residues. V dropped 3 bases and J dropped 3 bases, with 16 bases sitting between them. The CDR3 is CASSGRGRDGYNEQFF. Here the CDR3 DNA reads TGTGCCAGCAGCGGAAGGGGGCGGGACGGCTACAATGAGCAGTTCTTC.

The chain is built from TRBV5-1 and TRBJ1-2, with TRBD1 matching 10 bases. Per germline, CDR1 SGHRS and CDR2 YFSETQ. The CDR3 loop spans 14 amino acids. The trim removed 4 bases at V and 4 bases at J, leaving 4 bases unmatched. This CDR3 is CASSHRDRGYGYTF. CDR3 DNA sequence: TGCGCCAGCAGCCACCGGGACAGGGGCTATGGCTACACCTTC.

CDR3 DNA sequence: TGTGCCAGCAGCCATGAACTAGCGGGCCTAGCGGTAAACAATGAGCAGTTCTTC. Amino acid sequence: CASSHELAGLAVNNEQFF. This chain links TRBV4-2 with TRBJ2-1, with 9 positions matching TRBD2. This CDR3 has 18 residues. With 3 bases clipped from V and 5 bases from J, the junction kept 14 bases outside the gene matches. Germline V lookup: CDR1 LGHNA, CDR2 YNFKEQ.

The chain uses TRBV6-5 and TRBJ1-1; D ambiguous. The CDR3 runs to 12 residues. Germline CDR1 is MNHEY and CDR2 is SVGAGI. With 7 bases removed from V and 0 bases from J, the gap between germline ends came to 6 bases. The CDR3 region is CASNSLNTEAFF. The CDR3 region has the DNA TGTGCCAGCAACAGCTTGAACACTGAAGCTTTCTTT.

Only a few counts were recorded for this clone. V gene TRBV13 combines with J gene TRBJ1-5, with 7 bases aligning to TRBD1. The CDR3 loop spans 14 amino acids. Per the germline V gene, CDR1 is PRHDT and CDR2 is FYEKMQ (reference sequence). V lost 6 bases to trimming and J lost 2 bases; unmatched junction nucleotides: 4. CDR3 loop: CASSYGQGNQPQHF. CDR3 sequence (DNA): TGTGCCAGCAGTTACGGACAGGGCAATCAGCCCCAGCATTTT.

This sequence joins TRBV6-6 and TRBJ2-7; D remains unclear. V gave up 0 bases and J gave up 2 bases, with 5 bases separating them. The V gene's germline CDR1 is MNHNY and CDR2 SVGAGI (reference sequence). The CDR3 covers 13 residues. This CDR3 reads CASSYSAPYEQYF. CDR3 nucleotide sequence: TGTGCCAGCAGTTACTCCGCGCCCTACGAGCAGTACTTC.

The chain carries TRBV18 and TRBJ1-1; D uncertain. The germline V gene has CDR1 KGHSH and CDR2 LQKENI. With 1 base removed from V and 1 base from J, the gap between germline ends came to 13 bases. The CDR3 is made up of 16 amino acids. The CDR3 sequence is CASSPRATPENTEAFF. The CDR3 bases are TGTGCCAGCTCACCACGGGCTACCCCCGAGAACACTGAAGCTTTCTTT.

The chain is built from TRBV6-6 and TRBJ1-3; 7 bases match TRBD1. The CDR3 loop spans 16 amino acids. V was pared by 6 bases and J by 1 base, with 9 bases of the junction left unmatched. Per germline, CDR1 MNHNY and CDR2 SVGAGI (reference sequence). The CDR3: CASSPGTALSGNTIYF. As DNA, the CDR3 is TGTGCCAGCAGCCCCGGGACAGCTCTTTCTGGAAACACCATATATTTT.

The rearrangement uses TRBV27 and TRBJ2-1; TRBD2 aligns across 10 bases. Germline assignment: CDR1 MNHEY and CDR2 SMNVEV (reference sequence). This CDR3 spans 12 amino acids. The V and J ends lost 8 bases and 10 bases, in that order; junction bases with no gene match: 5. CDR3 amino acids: CASLAGAGEQFF. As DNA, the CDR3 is TGTGCCAGCCTAGCGGGAGCTGGGGAGCAGTTCTTC.

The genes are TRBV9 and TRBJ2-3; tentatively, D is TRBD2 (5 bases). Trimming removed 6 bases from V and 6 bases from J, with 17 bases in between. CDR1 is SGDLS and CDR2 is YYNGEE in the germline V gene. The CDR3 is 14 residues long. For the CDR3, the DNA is TGTGCCAGCAATCGGGATAGTAATCTGGATACGCAGTATTTT. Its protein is CASNRDSNLDTQYF.

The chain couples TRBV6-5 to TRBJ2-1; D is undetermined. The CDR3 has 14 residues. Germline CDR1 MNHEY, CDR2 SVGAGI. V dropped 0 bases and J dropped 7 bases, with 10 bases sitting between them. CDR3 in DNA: TGTGCCAGCAGTTACTCCCGTTGGGCGAATGAGCAGTTCTTC. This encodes CASSYSRWANEQFF.

CDR3 loop: CATSREGSGRGPNYEQYF. In nucleotides, the CDR3 is TGTGCCACCAGCAGAGAAGGGAGCGGGAGGGGCCCAAATTACGAGCAGTACTTC. The rearrangement uses TRBV15 and TRBJ2-7; 10 nucleotides align to TRBD2. Trimming took 0 bases from V and 4 from J; bases not matched to a gene: 12. The CDR3 runs to 18 residues. Germline CDR1 reads LNHNV; CDR2 reads YYDKDF (reference sequence).

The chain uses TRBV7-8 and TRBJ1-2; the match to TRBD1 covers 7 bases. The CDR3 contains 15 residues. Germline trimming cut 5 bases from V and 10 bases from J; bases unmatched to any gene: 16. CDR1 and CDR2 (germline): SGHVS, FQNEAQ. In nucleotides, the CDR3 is TGTGCCAGCAGCCAGGGGGGTTCCGAACTCCCAGACTACACCTTC. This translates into CASSQGGSELPDYTF.

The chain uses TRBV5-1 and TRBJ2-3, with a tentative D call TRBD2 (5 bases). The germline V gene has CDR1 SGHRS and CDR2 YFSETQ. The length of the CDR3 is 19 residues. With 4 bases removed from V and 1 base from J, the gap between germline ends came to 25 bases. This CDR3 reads CASSRHWERVGSGTDTQYF. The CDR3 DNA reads TGCGCCAGCAGCCGGCACTGGGAGAGGGTGGGGTCTGGCACAGATACGCAGTATTTT.

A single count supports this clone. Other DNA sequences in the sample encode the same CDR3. Here the CDR3 DNA reads TGTGCCAGCTCACCGTCCGGACTAGCGGGAGGAGAGACCCAGTACTTC. This codes for CASSPSGLAGGETQYF. The chain has TRBV18 and TRBJ2-5; 14 positions agree with TRBD2. The ends lost 3 bases at V and 4 bases at J; junction bases unmatched: 4. CDR1 KGHSH and CDR2 LQKENI come from the germline V gene. CDR3 size: 16 residues.

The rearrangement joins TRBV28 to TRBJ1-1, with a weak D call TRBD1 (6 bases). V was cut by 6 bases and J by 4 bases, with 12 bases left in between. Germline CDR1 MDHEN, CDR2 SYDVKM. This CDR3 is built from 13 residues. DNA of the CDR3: TGTGCCAGCAGCCGGGGGGCAGGCACTGAAGCTTTCTTT. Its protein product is CASSRGAGTEAFF.

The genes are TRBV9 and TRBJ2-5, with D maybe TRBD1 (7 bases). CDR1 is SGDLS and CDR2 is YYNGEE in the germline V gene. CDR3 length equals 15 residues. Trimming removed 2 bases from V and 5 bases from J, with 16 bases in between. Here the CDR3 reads CASSVQGGSGETQYF. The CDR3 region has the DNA TGTGCCAGCAGCGTTCAGGGGGGCTCGGGCGAGACCCAGTACTTC. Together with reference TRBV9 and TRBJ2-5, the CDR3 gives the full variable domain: DSGVTQTPKHLITATGQRVTLRCSPRSGDLSVYWYQQSLDQGLQFLIQYYNGEERAKGNILERFSAQQFPDLHSELNLSSLELGDSALYFCASSVQGGSGETQYFGPGTRLLVL.

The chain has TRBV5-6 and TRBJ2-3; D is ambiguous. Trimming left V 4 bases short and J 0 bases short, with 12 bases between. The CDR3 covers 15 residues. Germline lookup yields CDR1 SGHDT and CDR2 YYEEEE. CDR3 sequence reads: CASSPPRPSTDTQYF. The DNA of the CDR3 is TGTGCCAGCAGCCCCCCGCGGCCTAGCACAGATACGCAGTATTTT.

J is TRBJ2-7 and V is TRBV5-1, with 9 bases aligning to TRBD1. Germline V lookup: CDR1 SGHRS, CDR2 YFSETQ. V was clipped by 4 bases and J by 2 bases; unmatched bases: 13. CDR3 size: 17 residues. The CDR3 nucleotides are TGCGCCAGCAGCCTGCGGGGACTGGGACAGGGTCCCTACGAGCAGTACTTC. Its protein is CASSLRGLGQGPYEQYF.

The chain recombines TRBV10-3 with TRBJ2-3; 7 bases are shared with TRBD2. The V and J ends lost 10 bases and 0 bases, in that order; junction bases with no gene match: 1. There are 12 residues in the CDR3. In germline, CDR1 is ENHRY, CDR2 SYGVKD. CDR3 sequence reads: CATSGSTDTQYF. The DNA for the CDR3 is TGTGCCACTAGCGGTAGCACAGATACGCAGTATTTT.

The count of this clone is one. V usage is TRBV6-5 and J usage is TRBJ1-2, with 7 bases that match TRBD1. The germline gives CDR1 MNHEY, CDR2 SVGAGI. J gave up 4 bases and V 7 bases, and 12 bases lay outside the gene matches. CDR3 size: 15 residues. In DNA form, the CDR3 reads TGTGCCAGCACCTACGACAGGGCCGGGGGCTATGGCTACACCTTC. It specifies CASTYDRAGGYGYTF.

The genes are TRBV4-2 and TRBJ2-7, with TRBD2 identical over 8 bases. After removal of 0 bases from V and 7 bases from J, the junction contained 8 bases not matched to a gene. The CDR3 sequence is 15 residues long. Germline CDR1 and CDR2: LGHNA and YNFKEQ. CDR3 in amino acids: CASSQDTAGAEEQYF. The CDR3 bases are TGTGCCAGCAGCCAAGACACAGCGGGAGCTGAAGAGCAGTACTTC.

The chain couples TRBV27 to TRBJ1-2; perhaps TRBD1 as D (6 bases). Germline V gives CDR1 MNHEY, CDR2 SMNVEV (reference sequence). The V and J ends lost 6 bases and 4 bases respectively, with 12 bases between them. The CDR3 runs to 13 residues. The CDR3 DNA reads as TGTGCCAGCAGATCAGGGGTAGGCTATGGCTACACCTTC. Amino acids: CASRSGVGYGYTF.

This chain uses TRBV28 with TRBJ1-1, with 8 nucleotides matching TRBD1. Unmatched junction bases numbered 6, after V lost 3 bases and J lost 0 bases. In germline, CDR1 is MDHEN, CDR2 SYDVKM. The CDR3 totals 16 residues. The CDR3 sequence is CASSFRQGHMNTEAFF. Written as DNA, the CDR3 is TGTGCCAGCAGTTTCCGACAGGGGCATATGAACACTGAAGCTTTCTTT.

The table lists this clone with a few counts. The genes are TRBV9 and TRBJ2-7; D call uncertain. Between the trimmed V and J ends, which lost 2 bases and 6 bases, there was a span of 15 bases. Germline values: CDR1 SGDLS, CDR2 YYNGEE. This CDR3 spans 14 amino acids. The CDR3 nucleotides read TGTGCCAGCAGCGTTAGTAGCTCTCCGTCCGAGCAGTACTTC. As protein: CASSVSSSPSEQYF.

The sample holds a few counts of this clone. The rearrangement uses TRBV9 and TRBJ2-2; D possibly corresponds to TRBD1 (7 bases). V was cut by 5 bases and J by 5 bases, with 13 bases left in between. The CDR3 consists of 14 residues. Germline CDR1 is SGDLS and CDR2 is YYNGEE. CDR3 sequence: CASRLQGRTGELFF. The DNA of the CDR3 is TGTGCCAGCAGACTACAGGGGAGGACCGGGGAGCTGTTTTTT.

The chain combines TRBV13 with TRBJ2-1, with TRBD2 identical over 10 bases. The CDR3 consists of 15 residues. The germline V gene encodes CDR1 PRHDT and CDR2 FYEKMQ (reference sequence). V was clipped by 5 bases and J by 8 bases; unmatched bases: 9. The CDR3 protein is CASSPRTSGIYEQFF. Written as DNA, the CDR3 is TGTGCCAGCAGCCCCCGTACTAGCGGGATTTATGAGCAGTTCTTC.